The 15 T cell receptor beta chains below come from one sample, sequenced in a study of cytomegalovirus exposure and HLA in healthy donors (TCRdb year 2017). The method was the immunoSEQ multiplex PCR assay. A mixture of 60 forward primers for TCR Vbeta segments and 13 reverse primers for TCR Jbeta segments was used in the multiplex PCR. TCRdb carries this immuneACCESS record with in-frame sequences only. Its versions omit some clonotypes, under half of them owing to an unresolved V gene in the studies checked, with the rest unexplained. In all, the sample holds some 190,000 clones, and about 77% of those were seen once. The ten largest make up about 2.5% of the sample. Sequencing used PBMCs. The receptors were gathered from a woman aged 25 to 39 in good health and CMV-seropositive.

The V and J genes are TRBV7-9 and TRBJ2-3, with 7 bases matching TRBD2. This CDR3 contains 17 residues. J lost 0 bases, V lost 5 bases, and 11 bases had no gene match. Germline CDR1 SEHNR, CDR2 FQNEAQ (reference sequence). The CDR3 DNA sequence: TGTGCCAGCAGCCCGAAGTACCGGGGGGTGAGCACAGATACGCAGTATTTT. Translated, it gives CASSPKYRGVSTDTQYF. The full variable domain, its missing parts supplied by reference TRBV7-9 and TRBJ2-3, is DTGVSQNPRHKITKRGQNVTFRCDPISEHNRLYWYRQTLGQGPEFLTYFQNEAQLEKSRLLSDRFSAERPKGSFSTLEIQRTEQGDSAMYLCASSPKYRGVSTDTQYFGPGTRLTVL.

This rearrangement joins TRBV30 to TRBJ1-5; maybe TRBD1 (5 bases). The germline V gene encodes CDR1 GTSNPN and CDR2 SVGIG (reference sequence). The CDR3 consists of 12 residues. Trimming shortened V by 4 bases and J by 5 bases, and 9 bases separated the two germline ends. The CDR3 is CAWKGGDQPQHF. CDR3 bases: TGTGCCTGGAAAGGAGGGGATCAGCCCCAGCATTTT. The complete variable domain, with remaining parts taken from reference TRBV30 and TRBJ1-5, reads SQTIHQWPATLVQPVGSPLSLECTVEGTSNPNLYWYRQAAGRGLQLLFYSVGIGQISSEVPQNLSASRPQDRQFILSSKKLLLSDSGFYLCAWKGGDQPQHFGDGTRLSIL.

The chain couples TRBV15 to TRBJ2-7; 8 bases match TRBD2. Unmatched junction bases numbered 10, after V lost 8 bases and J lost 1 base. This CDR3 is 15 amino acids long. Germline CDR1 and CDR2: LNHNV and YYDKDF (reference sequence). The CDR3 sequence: CATAGGAGVSYEQYF. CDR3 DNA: TGTGCCACCGCGGGGGGCGCCGGGGTGTCCTACGAGCAGTACTTC.

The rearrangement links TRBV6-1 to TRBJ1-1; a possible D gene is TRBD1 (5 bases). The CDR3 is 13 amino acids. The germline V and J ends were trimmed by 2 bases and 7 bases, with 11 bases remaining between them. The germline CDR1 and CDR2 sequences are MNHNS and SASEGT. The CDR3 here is CASSEPGKDEAFF. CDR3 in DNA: TGTGCCAGCAGTGAACCAGGGAAAGATGAAGCTTTCTTT.

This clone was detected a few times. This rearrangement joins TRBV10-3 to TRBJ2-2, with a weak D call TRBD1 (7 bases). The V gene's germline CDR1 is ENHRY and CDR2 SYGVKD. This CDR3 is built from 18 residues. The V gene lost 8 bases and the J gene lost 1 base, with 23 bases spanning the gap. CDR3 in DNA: TGTGCCATCTCGACCAGCGCAGGGGGGAGTCTGAACACCGGGGAGCTGTTTTTT. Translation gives CAISTSAGGSLNTGELFF.

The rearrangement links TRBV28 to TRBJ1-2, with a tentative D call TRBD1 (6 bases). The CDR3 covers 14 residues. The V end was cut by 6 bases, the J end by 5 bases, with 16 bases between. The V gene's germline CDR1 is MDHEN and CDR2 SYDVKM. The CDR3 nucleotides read TGTGCCAGCAGCGCAGGGGTCCGCCTTTATGGCTACACCTTC. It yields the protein CASSAGVRLYGYTF.

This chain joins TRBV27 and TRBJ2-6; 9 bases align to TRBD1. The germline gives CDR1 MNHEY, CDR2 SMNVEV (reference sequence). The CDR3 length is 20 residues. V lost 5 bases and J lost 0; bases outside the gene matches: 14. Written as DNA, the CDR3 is TGTGCCAGCAGTCTACAGGGGGCGCTTCACTATCTCTCTGGGGCCAACGTCCTGACTTTC. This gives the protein CASSLQGALHYLSGANVLTF.

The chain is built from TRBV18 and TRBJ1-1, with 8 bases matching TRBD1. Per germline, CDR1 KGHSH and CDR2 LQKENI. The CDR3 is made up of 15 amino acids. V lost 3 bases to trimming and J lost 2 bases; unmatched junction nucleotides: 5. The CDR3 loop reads CASSPSQGGNTEAFF. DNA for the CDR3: TGTGCCAGCTCACCTTCACAGGGGGGAAACACTGAAGCTTTCTTT.

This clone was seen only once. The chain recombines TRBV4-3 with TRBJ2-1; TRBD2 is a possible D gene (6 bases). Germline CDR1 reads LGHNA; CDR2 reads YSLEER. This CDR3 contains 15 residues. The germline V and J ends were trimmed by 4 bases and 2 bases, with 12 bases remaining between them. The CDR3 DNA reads TGCGCCAGCAGCCTCCGACTAGGGGCCTACAATGAGCAGTTCTTC. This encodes CASSLRLGAYNEQFF.

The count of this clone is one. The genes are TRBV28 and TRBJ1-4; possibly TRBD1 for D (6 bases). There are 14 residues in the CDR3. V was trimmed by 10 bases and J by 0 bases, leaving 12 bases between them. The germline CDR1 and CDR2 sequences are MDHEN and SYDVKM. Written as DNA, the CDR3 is TGTGCCACCTCTCCAGGGGCAACTAATGAAAAACTGTTTTTT. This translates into CATSPGATNEKLFF.

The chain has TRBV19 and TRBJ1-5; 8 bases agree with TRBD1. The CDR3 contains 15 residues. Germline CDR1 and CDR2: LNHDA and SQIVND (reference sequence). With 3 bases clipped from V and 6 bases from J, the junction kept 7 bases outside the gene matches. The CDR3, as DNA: TGTGCCAGTAGTATTCAGGGGGCAGCTTTTCAGCCCCAGCATTTT. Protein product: CASSIQGAAFQPQHF.

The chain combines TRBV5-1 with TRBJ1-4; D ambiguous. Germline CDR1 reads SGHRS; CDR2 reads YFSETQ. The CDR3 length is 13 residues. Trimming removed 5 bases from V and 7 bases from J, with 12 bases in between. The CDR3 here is CASRRYSSEKLFF. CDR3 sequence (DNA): TGCGCCAGCAGGCGGTACTCTAGTGAAAAACTGTTTTTT.

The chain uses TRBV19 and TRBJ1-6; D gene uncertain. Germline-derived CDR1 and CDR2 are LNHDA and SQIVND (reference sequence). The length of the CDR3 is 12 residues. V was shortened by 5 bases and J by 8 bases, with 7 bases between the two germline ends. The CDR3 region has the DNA TGTGCCAGTAGTCCCGCGGATTCACCCCTCCACTTT. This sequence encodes CASSPADSPLHF.

The CDR3 protein is CASTGFNNEQFF. DNA for the CDR3: TGTGCCAGCACAGGGTTTAACAATGAGCAGTTCTTC. The chain joins TRBV28 to TRBJ2-1; maybe TRBD1 (5 bases). The CDR3 runs to 12 residues. Per germline, CDR1 MDHEN and CDR2 SYDVKM. V lost 7 bases to trimming and J lost 5 bases, with 9 bases between them.

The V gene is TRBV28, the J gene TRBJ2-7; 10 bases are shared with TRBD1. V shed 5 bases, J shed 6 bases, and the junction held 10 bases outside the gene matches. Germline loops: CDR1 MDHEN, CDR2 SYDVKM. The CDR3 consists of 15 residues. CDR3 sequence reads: CASSPPGQGKVEQYF. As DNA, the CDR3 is TGTGCCAGCAGTCCCCCGGGACAGGGGAAAGTCGAGCAGTACTTC.